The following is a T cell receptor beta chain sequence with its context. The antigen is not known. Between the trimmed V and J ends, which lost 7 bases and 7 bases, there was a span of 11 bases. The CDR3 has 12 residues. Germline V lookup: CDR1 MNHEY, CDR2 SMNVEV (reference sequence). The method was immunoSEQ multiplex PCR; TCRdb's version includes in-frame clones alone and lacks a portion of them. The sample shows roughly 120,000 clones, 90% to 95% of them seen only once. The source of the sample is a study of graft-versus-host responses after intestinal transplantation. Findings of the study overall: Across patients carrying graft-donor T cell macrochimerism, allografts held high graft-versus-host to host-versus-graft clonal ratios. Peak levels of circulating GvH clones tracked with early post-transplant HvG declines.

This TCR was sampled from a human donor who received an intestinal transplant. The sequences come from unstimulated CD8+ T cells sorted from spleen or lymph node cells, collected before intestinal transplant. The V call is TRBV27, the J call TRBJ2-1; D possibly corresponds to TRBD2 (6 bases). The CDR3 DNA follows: TGTGCCAGCAAAGTGGGAGGAAATGAGCAGTTCTTC. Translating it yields CASKVGGNEQFF.